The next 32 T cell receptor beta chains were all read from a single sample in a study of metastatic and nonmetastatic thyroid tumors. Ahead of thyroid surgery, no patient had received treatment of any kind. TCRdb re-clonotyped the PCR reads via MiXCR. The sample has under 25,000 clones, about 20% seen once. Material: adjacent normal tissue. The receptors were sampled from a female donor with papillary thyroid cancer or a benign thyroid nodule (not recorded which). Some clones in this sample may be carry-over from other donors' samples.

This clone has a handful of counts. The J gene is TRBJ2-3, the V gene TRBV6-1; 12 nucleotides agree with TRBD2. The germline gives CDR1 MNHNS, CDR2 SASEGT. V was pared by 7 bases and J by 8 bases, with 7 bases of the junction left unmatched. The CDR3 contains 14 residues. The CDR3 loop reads CASTVTSGSTTQYF. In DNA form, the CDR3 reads TGTGCCAGCACCGTGACTAGCGGGAGTACTACGCAGTATTTT.

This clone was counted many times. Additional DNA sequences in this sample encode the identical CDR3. This chain's CDR3 is CASSFMRGMNTEAFF. DNA for the CDR3: TGTGCCAGCAGTTTCATGCGGGGTATGAACACTGAAGCTTTCTTT. The chain carries TRBV6-1 and TRBJ1-1, with no clear D. V gave up 5 bases and J gave up 0 bases, with 13 bases separating them. This CDR3 has 15 amino acids. Per the germline V gene, CDR1 is MNHNS and CDR2 is SASEGT.

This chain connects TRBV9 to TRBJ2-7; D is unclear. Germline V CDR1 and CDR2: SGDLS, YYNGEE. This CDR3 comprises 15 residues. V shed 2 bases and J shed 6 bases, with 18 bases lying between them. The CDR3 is CASSVGPETYGEQYF. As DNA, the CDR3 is TGTGCCAGCAGCGTCGGTCCCGAGACCTATGGCGAGCAGTACTTC.

The CDR3 spells CASSPLAGRGTGELFF. The CDR3 DNA sequence: TGCGCCAGCAGCCCTCTAGCGGGACGGGGCACCGGGGAGCTGTTTTTT. The rearrangement uses TRBV5-1 and TRBJ2-2, with 9 bases that match TRBD2. Trimming removed 4 bases from V and 4 bases from J; junction bases left unmatched: 8. Germline lookup yields CDR1 SGHRS and CDR2 YFSETQ. There are 16 residues in the CDR3.

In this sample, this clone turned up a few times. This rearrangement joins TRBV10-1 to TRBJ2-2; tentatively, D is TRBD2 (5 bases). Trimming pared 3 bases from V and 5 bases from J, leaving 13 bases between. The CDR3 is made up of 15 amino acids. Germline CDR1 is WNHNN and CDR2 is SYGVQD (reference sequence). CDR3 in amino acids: CASSEFRSGTGELFF. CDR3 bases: TGCGCCAGCAGTGAATTTAGGAGCGGAACCGGGGAGCTGTTTTTT.

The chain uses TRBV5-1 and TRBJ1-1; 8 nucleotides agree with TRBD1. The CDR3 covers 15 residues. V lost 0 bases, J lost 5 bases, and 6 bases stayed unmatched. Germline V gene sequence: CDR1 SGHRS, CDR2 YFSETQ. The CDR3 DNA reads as TGCGCCAGCAGCTTGGGTGCCAGGGGGCCAACTGAAGCTTTCTTT. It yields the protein CASSLGARGPTEAFF.

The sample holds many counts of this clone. The CDR3 is CASSQEQGIRAFF. DNA of the CDR3: TGTGCCAGCAGCCAAGAACAGGGGATAAGAGCTTTCTTT. The chain has TRBV4-2 and TRBJ1-1, with TRBD1 matching 7 bases. The CDR3 spans 13 residues. Germline-derived CDR1 and CDR2 are LGHNA and YNFKEQ. Trimming took 0 bases from V and 10 from J; bases not matched to a gene: 5.

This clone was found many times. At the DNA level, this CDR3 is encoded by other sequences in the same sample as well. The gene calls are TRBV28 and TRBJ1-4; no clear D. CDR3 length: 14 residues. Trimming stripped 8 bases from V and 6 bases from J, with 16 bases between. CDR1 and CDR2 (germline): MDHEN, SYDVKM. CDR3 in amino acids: CASLPGPGDEKLFF. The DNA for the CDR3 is TGTGCCAGCCTCCCCGGGCCCGGGGATGAAAAACTGTTTTTT.

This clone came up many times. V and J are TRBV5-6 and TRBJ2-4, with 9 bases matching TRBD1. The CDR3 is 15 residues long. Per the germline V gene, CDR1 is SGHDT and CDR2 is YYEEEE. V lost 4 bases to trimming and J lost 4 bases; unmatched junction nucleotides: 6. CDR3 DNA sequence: TGTGCCAGCAGCACACCGGGACAGGGTAAAAACATTCAGTACTTC. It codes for CASSTPGQGKNIQYF.

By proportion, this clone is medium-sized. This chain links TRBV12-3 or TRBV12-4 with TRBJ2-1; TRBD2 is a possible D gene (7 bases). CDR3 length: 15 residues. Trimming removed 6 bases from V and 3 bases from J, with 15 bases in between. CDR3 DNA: TGTGCCAGCAGCGCGACGAGGGGGGGCTACAATGAGCAGTTCTTC. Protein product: CASSATRGGYNEQFF.

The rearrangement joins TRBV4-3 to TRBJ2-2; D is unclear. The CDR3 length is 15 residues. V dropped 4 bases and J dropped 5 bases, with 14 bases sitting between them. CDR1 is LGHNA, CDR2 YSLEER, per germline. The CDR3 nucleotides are TGCGCCAGCAGCCCACGGATCGGCGAGACCGGGGAGCTGTTTTTT. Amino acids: CASSPRIGETGELFF.

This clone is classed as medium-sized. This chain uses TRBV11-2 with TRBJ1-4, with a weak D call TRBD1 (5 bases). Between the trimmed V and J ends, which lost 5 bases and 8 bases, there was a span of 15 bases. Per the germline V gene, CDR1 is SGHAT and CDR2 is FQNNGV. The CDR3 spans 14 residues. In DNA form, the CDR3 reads TGTGCCAGCAGCCCCGCCAGGTGGGGGGAAAAACTGTTTTTT. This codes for CASSPARWGEKLFF.

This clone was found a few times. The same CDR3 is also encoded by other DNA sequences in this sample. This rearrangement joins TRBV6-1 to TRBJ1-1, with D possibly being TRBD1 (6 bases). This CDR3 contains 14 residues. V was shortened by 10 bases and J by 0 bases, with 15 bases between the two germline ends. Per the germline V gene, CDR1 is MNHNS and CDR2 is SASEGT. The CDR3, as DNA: TGTGCCACGACCGGGGGCTACTTGAACACTGAAGCTTTCTTT. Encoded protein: CATTGGYLNTEAFF.

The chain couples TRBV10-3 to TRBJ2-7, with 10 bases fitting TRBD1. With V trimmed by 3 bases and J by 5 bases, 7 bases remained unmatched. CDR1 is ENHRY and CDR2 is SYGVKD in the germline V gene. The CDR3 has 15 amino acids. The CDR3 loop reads CAISEPTGGPHEQYF. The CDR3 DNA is TGTGCCATCAGTGAACCGACAGGGGGCCCTCACGAGCAGTACTTC.

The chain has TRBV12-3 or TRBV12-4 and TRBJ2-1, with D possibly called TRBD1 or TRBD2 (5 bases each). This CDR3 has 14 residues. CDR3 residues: CVTSRGPGGNEQFF. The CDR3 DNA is TGTGTCACCAGCCGAGGCCCTGGGGGTAATGAGCAGTTCTTC.

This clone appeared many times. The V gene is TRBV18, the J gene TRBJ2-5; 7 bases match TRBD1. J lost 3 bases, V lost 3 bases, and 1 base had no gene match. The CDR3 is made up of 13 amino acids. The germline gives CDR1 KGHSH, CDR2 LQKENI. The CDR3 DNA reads TGTGCCAGCTCACCCGACAGGGAAGAGACCCAGTACTTC. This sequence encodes CASSPDREETQYF.

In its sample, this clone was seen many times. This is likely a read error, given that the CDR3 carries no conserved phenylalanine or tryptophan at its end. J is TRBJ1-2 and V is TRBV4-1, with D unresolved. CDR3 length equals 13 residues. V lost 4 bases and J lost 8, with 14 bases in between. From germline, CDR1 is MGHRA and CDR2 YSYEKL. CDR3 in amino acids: CASSRAGAGGYTL. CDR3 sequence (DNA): TGCGCCAGCAGCCGAGCAGGTGCAGGAGGCTACACCCTC.

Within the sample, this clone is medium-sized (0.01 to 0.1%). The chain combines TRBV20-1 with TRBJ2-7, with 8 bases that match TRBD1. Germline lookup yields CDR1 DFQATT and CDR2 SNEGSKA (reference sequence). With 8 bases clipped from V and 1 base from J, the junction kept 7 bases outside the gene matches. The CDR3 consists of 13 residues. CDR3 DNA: TGCAGTCCCCGGACAGGGCAGTCCTACGAGCAGTACTTC. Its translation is CSPRTGQSYEQYF.

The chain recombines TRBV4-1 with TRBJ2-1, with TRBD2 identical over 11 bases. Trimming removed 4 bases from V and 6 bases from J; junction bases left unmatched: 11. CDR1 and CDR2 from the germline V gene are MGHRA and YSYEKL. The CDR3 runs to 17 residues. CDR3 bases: TGCGCCAGCAGCCGAACGACTAGCGGGACCGTCTTCAATGAGCAGTTCTTC. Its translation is CASSRTTSGTVFNEQFF.

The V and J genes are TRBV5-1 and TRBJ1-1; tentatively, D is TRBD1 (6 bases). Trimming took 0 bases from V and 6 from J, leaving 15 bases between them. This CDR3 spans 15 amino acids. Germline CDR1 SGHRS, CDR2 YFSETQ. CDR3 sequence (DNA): TGCGCCAGCAGCTTGGTATCGGGGGGCGGTTCTGAAGCTTTCTTT. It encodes CASSLVSGGGSEAFF.

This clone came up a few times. The CDR3 loop is CASSGTGEETQYF. The CDR3 DNA reads TGTGCCAGCAGTGGGACAGGGGAAGAGACCCAGTACTTC. The chain links TRBV12-3 or TRBV12-4 to TRBJ2-5, with 10 bases lining up with TRBD1. Trimming took 5 bases from V and 3 from J; bases not matched to a gene: 0. This CDR3 has 13 amino acids.

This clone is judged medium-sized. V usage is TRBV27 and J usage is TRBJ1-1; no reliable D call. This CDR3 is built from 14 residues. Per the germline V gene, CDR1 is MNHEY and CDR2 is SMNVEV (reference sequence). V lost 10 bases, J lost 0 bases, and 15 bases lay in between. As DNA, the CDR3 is TGTGCCACCAGAAGGAATTACATGAACACTGAAGCTTTCTTT. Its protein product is CATRRNYMNTEAFF.

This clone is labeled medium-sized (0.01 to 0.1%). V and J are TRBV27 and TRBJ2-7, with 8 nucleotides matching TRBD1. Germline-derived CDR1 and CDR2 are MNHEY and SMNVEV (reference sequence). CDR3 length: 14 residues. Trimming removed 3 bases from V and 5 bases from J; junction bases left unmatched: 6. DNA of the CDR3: TGTGCCAGCAGTTTGTACCAGGGGGCCGACGAGCAGTACTTC. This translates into CASSLYQGADEQYF.

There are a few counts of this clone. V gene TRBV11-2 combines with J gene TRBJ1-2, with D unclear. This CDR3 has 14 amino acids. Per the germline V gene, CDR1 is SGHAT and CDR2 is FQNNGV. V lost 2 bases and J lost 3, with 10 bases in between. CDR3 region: CASSLSSGHYGYTF. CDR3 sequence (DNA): TGTGCCAGCAGCTTATCATCCGGACACTATGGCTACACCTTC.

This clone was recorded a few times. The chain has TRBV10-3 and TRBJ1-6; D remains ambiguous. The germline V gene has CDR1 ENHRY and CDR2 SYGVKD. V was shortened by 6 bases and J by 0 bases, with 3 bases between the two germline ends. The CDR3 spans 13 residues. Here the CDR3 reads CAISSSYNSPLHF. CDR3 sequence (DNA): TGTGCCATCAGCAGCTCCTATAATTCACCCCTCCACTTT.

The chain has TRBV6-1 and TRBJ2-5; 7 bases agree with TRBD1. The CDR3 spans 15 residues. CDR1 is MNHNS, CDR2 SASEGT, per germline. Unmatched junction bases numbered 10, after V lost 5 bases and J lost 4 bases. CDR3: CASSLGTVGLETQYF. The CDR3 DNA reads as TGTGCCAGCAGTCTCGGGACAGTGGGCCTAGAGACCCAGTACTTC.

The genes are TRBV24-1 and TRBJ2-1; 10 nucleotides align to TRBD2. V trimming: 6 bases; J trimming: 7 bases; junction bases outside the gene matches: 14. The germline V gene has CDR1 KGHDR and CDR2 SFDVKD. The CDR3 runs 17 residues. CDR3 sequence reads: CATSSRIPTSGQNEQFF. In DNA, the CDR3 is TGTGCCACCAGTTCCCGTATCCCGACTAGCGGGCAAAATGAGCAGTTCTTC.

The chain's CDR3 is CASSLNRGRETQYF. The DNA of the CDR3 is TGTGCCAGCAGCTTAAACAGGGGGCGAGAGACCCAGTACTTC. The J gene is TRBJ2-5, the V gene TRBV7-3; 9 bases line up with TRBD1. The CDR3 has 14 amino acids. V was clipped by 1 base and J by 4 bases; unmatched bases: 1. CDR1 and CDR2 from the germline V gene are SGHTA and FQGTGA.

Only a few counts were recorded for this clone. The CDR3 DNA reads as TGTGCCAGTAGTACCGTCCTAGGAAACACCATATATTTT. It is translated as CASSTVLGNTIYF. V gene TRBV19 combines with J gene TRBJ1-3; D remains ambiguous. The CDR3 contains 13 residues. The germline V gene has CDR1 LNHDA and CDR2 SQIVND (reference sequence). Deletions cut 4 bases from V and 4 bases from J, with 8 bases between.

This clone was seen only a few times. CDR3 nucleotides: TGTGCCAGCAGGAAGAGGACAGGGGAGCATTTTCAAGACGAAAAACTGTTTTTT. Protein sequence: CASRKRTGEHFQDEKLFF. The genes are TRBV6-1 and TRBJ1-4, with 9 bases aligning to TRBD1. Trimming took 6 bases from V and 8 from J; bases not matched to a gene: 19. This CDR3 has 18 amino acids. Germline V CDR1 and CDR2: MNHNS, SASEGT.

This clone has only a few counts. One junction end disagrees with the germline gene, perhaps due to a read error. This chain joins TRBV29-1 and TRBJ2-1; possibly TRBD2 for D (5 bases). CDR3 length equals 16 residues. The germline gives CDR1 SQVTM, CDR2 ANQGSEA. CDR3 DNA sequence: TGCAGCGTTGAAGGGAGAATAGCGAGTCGGAACAATGTGCAGTTCTTC. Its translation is CSVEGRIASRNNVQFF.

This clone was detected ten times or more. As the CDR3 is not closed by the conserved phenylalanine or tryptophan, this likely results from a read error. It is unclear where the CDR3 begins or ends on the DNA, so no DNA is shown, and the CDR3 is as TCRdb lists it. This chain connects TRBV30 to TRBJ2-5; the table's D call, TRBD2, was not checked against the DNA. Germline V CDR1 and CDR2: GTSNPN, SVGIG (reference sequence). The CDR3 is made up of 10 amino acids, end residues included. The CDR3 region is CAWKVGLGAS.